The clone carrying this T cell receptor beta chain was counted only a few times. Its specificity is unknown. The sample comes from a study of T-cell reconstitution after alpha-beta-depleted transplantation in children. Study-level findings and limits: Recipient T cells and thymic progenitors that survived were the source of the high TCRbeta diversity seen at day 60 in some patients. Several hundred rapidly expanded clones from non-depleted graft cells reportedly supplied alpha-beta T cells about two months post-transplant. Newly made T cells mostly supplied T-cell counts and diversity one year after transplant.

Unique molecular identifiers were used to barcode this TCRbeta library. One entry per CDR3 protein results from TCRdb running MiXCR on the PCR reads. The sample includes fewer than 350,000 distinct CDR3 sequences, over 7.5% of them seen just once. Germline lookup yields CDR1 MGHDK and CDR2 SYGVNS. The length of the CDR3 is 13 residues. Trimming removed 6 bases from V and 7 bases from J, with 15 bases in between. V usage is TRBV25-1 and J usage is TRBJ1-2; D not certain. The TCR sequence derives from a female patient aged 2-15 years who had a stem cell transplant for Fanconi anemia, so the T cells may come from the graft donor. The sequenced sample was peripheral blood, obtained 360 days after TCRalphabeta/CD19-depleted stem cell transplant. CDR3 loop: CASRGFRRGGYTF. The CDR3 nucleotides read TGTGCCAGCAGGGGTTTTCGGCGCGGTGGCTACACCTTC.